Following are 27 T cell receptor beta chains from one sample sequenced in a study of blood T cell repertoires in COVID-19. Sequenced by immunoSEQ multiplex PCR; TCRdb stores in-frame clones only, minus some. The table includes under 250,000 clones, around 80% detected once. Sequenced: peripheral blood. All receptors come from a woman in her sixties or seventies who had recovered from COVID-19.

This CDR3 reads CASSLVRGSDYGYTF. CDR3 nucleotides: TGCGCCAGCAGCTTGGTCAGGGGCTCGGACTATGGCTACACCTTC. J is TRBJ1-2 and V is TRBV5-1; D might be TRBD1 (6 bases). The CDR3 has 15 residues. CDR1 is SGHRS and CDR2 is YFSETQ in the germline V gene. Trimming pared 0 bases from V and 3 bases from J, leaving 12 bases between.

The chain has TRBV5-1 and TRBJ2-2, with 7 bases matching TRBD1. The germline V gene has CDR1 SGHRS and CDR2 YFSETQ. V lost 2 bases, J lost 0 bases, and 1 base stayed unmatched. The CDR3 has 15 amino acids. The DNA for the CDR3 is TGCGCCAGCAGCTTCCAGGGGGCGAACACCGGGGAGCTGTTTTTT. Protein sequence: CASSFQGANTGELFF.

The J gene is TRBJ2-5, the V gene TRBV19; weak D call: TRBD2 (5 bases). Germline CDR1 is LNHDA and CDR2 is SQIVND (reference sequence). Trimming removed 5 bases at V and 7 bases at J, with 14 bases between. The CDR3 spans 13 residues. The CDR3, as DNA: TGTGCCAGTAGTGGAGCGCCGGCGGGGACCCAGTACTTC. Its protein is CASSGAPAGTQYF.

The chain carries TRBV5-1 and TRBJ2-1; D is uncertain. Germline assignment: CDR1 SGHRS and CDR2 YFSETQ. Trimming pared 7 bases from V and 3 bases from J, leaving 5 bases between. The CDR3 contains 11 residues. Here the CDR3 reads CASRYYNEQFF. Here the CDR3 DNA reads TGCGCCAGCCGGTACTACAATGAGCAGTTCTTC. Together with reference TRBV5-1 and TRBJ2-1, the CDR3 gives the full variable domain: KAGVTQTPRYLIKTRGQQVTLSCSPISGHRSVSWYQQTPGQGLQFLFEYFSETQRNKGNFPGRFSGRQFSNSRSEMNVSTLELGDSALYLCASRYYNEQFFGPGTRLTVL.

V and J are TRBV7-2 and TRBJ2-5, with TRBD2 identical over 8 bases. Germline CDR1 SGHTA, CDR2 FQGNSA. This CDR3 has 15 amino acids. The V and J ends lost 1 base and 6 bases, in that order; junction bases with no gene match: 7. CDR3 amino acids: CASSLDRGGRKTQYF. CDR3 coding DNA: TGTGCCAGCAGCTTAGATCGGGGGGGCAGAAAGACCCAGTACTTC.

The chain links TRBV6-1 to TRBJ2-2; tentative D call: TRBD2 (5 bases). The CDR3 length is 16 residues. Between the trimmed V and J ends, which lost 2 bases and 4 bases, there was a span of 14 bases. CDR1 is MNHNS, CDR2 SASEGT, per germline. This chain's CDR3 is CASSELLGAGTGELFF. The CDR3 DNA reads as TGTGCCAGCAGTGAATTGCTGGGAGCCGGCACCGGGGAGCTGTTTTTT.

The count of this clone is one. The rearrangement joins TRBV5-6 to TRBJ1-5; tentatively, D is TRBD1 (6 bases). Trimming took off 4 bases at V and 5 bases at J, with 13 bases between the two ends. Germline lookup yields CDR1 SGHDT and CDR2 YYEEEE. The CDR3 totals 14 residues. The DNA of the CDR3 is TGTGCCAGCAGCCCAAGCAGGGGCTATCAGCCCCAGCATTTT. It yields the protein CASSPSRGYQPQHF.

The chain uses TRBV27 and TRBJ1-1; 8 nucleotides align to TRBD1. Germline V CDR1 and CDR2: MNHEY, SMNVEV (reference sequence). The CDR3 has 14 amino acids. After removal of 6 bases from V and 3 bases from J, the junction contained 6 bases not matched to a gene. CDR3 nucleotides: TGTGCCAGCAGGAGACAGGGGTCGCACACTGAAGCTTTCTTT. Translating gives CASRRQGSHTEAFF.

As concerns this clone: The same CDR3 also results from other DNA sequences found in this sample. This chain links TRBV2 with TRBJ1-2, with 8 nucleotides matching TRBD1. Trimming cost V 6 bases and J 8 bases; bases outside gene matches: 5. Germline CDR1 is SNHLY and CDR2 is FYNNEI. The CDR3 consists of 12 residues. The CDR3 protein is CASSETGDGYTF. The CDR3 coding sequence is TGTGCCAGCAGCGAGACAGGGGACGGCTACACCTTC.

This sequence joins TRBV30 and TRBJ2-1; D is undetermined. Per germline, CDR1 GTSNPN and CDR2 SVGIG (reference sequence). The CDR3 has 12 amino acids. Deletions cut 1 base from V and 10 bases from J, with 11 bases between. This CDR3 reads CAWSGRFAEQFF. CDR3 bases: TGTGCCTGGAGTGGCAGGTTTGCCGAGCAGTTCTTC.

The chain couples TRBV27 to TRBJ2-3, with 11 bases lining up with TRBD2. CDR3 length: 16 amino acids. V lost 4 bases, J lost 3 bases, and 6 bases stayed unmatched. Germline V gives CDR1 MNHEY, CDR2 SMNVEV (reference sequence). CDR3 DNA: TGTGCCAGCAGTTCCCTAGCGGGGGGCCGGACAGATACGCAGTATTTT. This codes for CASSSLAGGRTDTQYF.

V and J are TRBV7-9 and TRBJ1-1; 9 nucleotides agree with TRBD1. With V trimmed by 5 bases and J by 1 base, 8 bases remained unmatched. Germline assignment: CDR1 SEHNR and CDR2 FQNEAQ (reference sequence). CDR3 length: 16 amino acids. CDR3 sequence: CASSLGGTGSNTEAFF. The CDR3 nucleotides read TGTGCCAGCAGCCTAGGCGGGACAGGGTCGAACACTGAAGCTTTCTTT.

V and J are TRBV5-1 and TRBJ2-1; 9 nucleotides agree with TRBD2. The CDR3 contains 15 residues. The J segment lost 4 bases and the V segment lost 0 bases, leaving 2 bases of the junction unmatched. The germline gives CDR1 SGHRS, CDR2 YFSETQ. The CDR3 is CASSLGGGGYNEQFF. CDR3 DNA: TGCGCCAGCAGCTTGGGCGGGGGGGGGTACAATGAGCAGTTCTTC.

The chain joins TRBV18 to TRBJ2-7; 7 bases fit TRBD1. Germline loops: CDR1 KGHSH, CDR2 LQKENI. This CDR3 contains 16 residues. J lost 4 bases, V lost 3 bases, and 12 bases had no gene match. The CDR3 here is CASSPTSGQWTYEQYF. The CDR3 DNA sequence: TGTGCCAGCTCACCTACGTCGGGACAGTGGACTTACGAGCAGTACTTC.

V is TRBV4-3 and J is TRBJ2-4; 8 bases are shared with TRBD2. This CDR3 comprises 18 residues. Trimming removed 3 bases from V and 2 bases from J; junction bases left unmatched: 12. CDR1 and CDR2 (germline): LGHNA, YSLEER. The CDR3 sequence is CASSQGLSGGTTKNIQYF. In DNA, the CDR3 is TGCGCCAGCAGCCAGGGCCTAAGCGGGGGTACTACCAAAAACATTCAGTACTTC.

The V and J genes are TRBV7-9 and TRBJ1-2; 7 bases are shared with TRBD1. Losses at the gene ends were 4 bases for V and 12 bases for J; bases not matched to a gene: 14. The CDR3 sequence is 14 residues long. Germline CDR1 is SEHNR and CDR2 is FQNEAQ (reference sequence). The CDR3 loop reads CASSSTGAVYLHTF. Here the CDR3 DNA reads TGTGCCAGCAGCTCAACAGGGGCGGTGTATCTGCACACCTTC.

The gene calls are TRBV15 and TRBJ1-3; D possibly corresponds to TRBD1 (6 bases). Trimming shortened V by 5 bases and J by 0 bases, and 14 bases separated the two germline ends. The CDR3 contains 16 residues. Germline V gives CDR1 LNHNV, CDR2 YYDKDF (reference sequence). The CDR3 here is CATSERTASSGNTIYF. The CDR3 nucleotides read TGTGCCACCAGCGAGCGGACAGCAAGCTCTGGAAACACCATATATTTT. The whole variable domain, remainder taken from reference TRBV15 and TRBJ1-3, is DAMVIQNPRYQVTQFGKPVTLSCSQTLNHNVMYWYQQKSSQAPKLLFHYYDKDFNNEADTPDNFQSRRPNTSFCFLDIRSPGLGDTAMYLCATSERTASSGNTIYFGEGSWLTVV.

The chain has TRBV4-2 and TRBJ1-3, with D possibly matching TRBD1 (5 bases). CDR3 length: 21 amino acids. CDR1 and CDR2 (germline): LGHNA, YNFKEQ. Trimming left V 0 bases short and J 4 bases short, with 28 bases between. The CDR3 sequence: CASSQDMGQGITRRVGNTIYF. The CDR3 DNA is TGTGCCAGCAGCCAAGATATGGGGCAGGGCATCACCCGCAGAGTGGGAAACACCATATATTTT.

The rearrangement links TRBV6-2 or TRBV6-3 to TRBJ1-5; 7 nucleotides agree with TRBD1. This CDR3 has 16 residues. Germline CDR1 is MNHEY and CDR2 is SVGEGT. Trimming cost V 5 bases and J 4 bases; bases outside gene matches: 11. CDR3 region: CASSAKDRRLNQPQHF. As DNA, the CDR3 is TGTGCCAGCAGTGCCAAGGACAGGCGTTTAAATCAGCCCCAGCATTTT.

The chain joins TRBV19 to TRBJ1-5; 10 bases are a match to TRBD1. Germline CDR1 reads LNHDA; CDR2 reads SQIVND (reference sequence). The CDR3 contains 13 residues. Unmatched junction bases numbered 4, after V lost 7 bases and J lost 7 bases. The CDR3 nucleotides are TGTGCCAGTACCCGACAGGGGGCCCAGCCCCAGCATTTT. Amino acid sequence: CASTRQGAQPQHF.

J is TRBJ1-5 and V is TRBV5-6; D ambiguous. The ends were cut back, 4 bases at V and 6 bases at J, with 8 bases in the middle. The CDR3 contains 12 residues. CDR1 is SGHDT and CDR2 is YYEEEE in the germline V gene. CDR3 coding DNA: TGTGCCAGCAGCCACTACGGTCAGCCCCAGCATTTT. Protein sequence: CASSHYGQPQHF.

This chain joins TRBV6-5 and TRBJ2-3; TRBD2 is a possible D gene (6 bases). From germline, CDR1 is MNHEY and CDR2 SVGAGI. With 6 bases removed from V and 0 bases from J, the gap between germline ends came to 13 bases. The CDR3 totals 15 residues. The CDR3 loop reads CASRGTSPSTDTQYF. For the CDR3, the DNA is TGTGCCAGCAGGGGAACTAGCCCTAGCACAGATACGCAGTATTTT.

The chain uses TRBV19 and TRBJ2-7, with 9 bases aligning to TRBD2. CDR1 is LNHDA, CDR2 SQIVND, per germline (reference sequence). J was trimmed by 3 bases and V by 2 bases; bases with no gene match: 8. CDR3 length: 16 residues. CDR3 sequence: CASSISAAGGNYEQYF. As DNA, the CDR3 is TGTGCCAGTAGTATAAGTGCGGCGGGGGGGAACTACGAGCAGTACTTC.

This sequence joins TRBV2 and TRBJ1-1; D ambiguous. The CDR3 totals 13 residues. The germline CDR1 and CDR2 sequences are SNHLY and FYNNEI. Trimming took 6 bases from V and 4 from J, leaving 12 bases between them. The CDR3 sequence: CASRRRVGTEAFF. The CDR3 nucleotides read TGTGCCAGCAGGAGACGGGTGGGCACTGAAGCTTTCTTT.

This chain links TRBV6-5 with TRBJ1-2; TRBD1 aligns across 8 bases. Per germline, CDR1 MNHEY and CDR2 SVGAGI. This CDR3 is built from 13 residues. With 9 bases clipped from V and 0 bases from J, the junction kept 3 bases outside the gene matches. Here the CDR3 reads CASRDRPNYGYTF. Written as DNA, the CDR3 is TGTGCCAGTAGGGACAGGCCTAACTATGGCTACACCTTC.

The chain's CDR3 is CASILGQATDTQYF. The CDR3 DNA is TGTGCCAGCATTCTAGGACAGGCCACAGATACGCAGTATTTT. The chain couples TRBV6-1 to TRBJ2-3, with TRBD1 identical over 7 bases. Germline CDR1 reads MNHNS; CDR2 reads SASEGT. V lost 7 bases to trimming and J lost 2 bases; unmatched junction nucleotides: 6. This CDR3 has 14 amino acids.

V and J are TRBV27 and TRBJ2-1, with D possibly TRBD2 on 7 matching bases. V was clipped by 0 bases and J by 1 base, with 13 bases between them. The CDR3 sequence is 17 residues long. Germline-derived CDR1 and CDR2 are MNHEY and SMNVEV (reference sequence). Here the CDR3 reads CASSLSGGGHSYNEQFF. DNA for the CDR3: TGTGCCAGCAGTTTATCGGGCGGGGGCCATTCCTACAATGAGCAGTTCTTC.